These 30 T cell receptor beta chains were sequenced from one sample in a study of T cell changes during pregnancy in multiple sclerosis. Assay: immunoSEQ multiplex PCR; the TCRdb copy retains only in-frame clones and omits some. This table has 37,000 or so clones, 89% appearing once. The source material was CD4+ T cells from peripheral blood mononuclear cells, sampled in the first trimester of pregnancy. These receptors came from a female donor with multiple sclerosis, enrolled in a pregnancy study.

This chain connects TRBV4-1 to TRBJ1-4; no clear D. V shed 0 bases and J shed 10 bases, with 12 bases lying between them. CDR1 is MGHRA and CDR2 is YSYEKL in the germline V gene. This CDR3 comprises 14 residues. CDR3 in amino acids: CASSQEAGPGKLFF. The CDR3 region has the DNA TGCGCCAGCAGCCAAGAGGCGGGCCCCGGAAAACTGTTTTTT.

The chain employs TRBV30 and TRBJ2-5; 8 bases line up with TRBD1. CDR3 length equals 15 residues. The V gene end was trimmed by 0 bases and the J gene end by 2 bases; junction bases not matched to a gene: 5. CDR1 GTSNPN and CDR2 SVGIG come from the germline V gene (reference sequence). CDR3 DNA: TGTGCCTGGAGTGTTCCCGGGACAGGACAAGAGACCCAGTACTTC. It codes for CAWSVPGTGQETQYF.

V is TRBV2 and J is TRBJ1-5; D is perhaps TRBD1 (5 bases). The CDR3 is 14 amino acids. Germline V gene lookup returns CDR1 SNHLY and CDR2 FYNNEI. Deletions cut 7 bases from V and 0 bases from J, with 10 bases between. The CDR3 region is CASTVTDSNQPQHF. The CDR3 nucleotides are TGTGCCAGCACCGTGACAGATAGCAATCAGCCCCAGCATTTT.

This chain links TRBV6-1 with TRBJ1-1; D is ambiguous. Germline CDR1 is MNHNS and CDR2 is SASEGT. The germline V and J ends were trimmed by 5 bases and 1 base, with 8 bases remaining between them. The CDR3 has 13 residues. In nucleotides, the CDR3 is TGTGCCAGCAGTACTCAGGAGAACACTGAAGCTTTCTTT. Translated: CASSTQENTEAFF.

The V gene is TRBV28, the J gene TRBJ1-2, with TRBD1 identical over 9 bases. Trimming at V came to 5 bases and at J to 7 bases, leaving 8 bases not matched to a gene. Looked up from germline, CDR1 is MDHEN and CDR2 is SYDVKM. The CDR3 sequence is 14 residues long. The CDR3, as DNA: TGTGCCAGCAGTCCGGGACAGGGAACGGGTGGCTACACCTTC. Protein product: CASSPGQGTGGYTF.

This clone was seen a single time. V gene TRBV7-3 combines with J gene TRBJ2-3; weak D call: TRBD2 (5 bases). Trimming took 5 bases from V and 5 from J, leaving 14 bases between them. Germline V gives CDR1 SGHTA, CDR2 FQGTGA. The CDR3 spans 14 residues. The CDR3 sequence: CASSPRASKDTQYF. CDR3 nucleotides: TGTGCCAGCAGCCCGCGGGCCTCAAAAGATACGCAGTATTTT.

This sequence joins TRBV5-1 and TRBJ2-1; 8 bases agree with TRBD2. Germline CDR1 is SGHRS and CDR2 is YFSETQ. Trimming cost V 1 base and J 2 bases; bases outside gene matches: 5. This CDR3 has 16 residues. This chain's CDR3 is CASSLRAGEAYNEQFF. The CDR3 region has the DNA TGCGCCAGCAGCTTGAGAGCGGGAGAAGCCTACAATGAGCAGTTCTTC.

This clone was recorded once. The CDR3 DNA reads as TGTGCCAGCAGCGCCCTCGGGGAAGTCTCTGGAAACACCATATATTTT. This gives the protein CASSALGEVSGNTIYF. J is TRBJ1-3 and V is TRBV9; D is unresolved. Germline CDR1 SGDLS, CDR2 YYNGEE. V lost 3 bases, J lost 0 bases, and 13 bases lay in between. This CDR3 has 16 amino acids. The entire variable domain, with the rest obtained from reference TRBV9 and TRBJ1-3, is as follows: DSGVTQTPKHLITATGQRVTLRCSPRSGDLSVYWYQQSLDQGLQFLIQYYNGEERAKGNILERFSAQQFPDLHSELNLSSLELGDSALYFCASSALGEVSGNTIYFGEGSWLTVV.

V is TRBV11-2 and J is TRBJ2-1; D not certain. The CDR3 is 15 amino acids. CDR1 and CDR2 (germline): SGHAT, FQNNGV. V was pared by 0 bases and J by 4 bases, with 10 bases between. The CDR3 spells CASSLDSAPYNEQFF. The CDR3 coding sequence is TGTGCCAGCAGCTTAGACAGCGCCCCTTACAATGAGCAGTTCTTC.

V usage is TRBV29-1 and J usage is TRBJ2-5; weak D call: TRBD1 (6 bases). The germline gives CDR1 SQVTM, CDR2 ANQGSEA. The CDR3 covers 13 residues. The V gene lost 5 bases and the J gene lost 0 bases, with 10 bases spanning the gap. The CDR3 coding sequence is TGCAGCGTTTATACAGGGAACCAAGAGACCCAGTACTTC. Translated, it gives CSVYTGNQETQYF. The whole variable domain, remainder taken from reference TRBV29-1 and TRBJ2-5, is SAVISQKPSRDICQRGTSLTIQCQVDSQVTMMFWYRQQPGQSLTLIATANQGSEATYESGFVIDKFPISRPNLTFSTLTVSNMSPEDSSIYLCSVYTGNQETQYFGPGTRLLVL.

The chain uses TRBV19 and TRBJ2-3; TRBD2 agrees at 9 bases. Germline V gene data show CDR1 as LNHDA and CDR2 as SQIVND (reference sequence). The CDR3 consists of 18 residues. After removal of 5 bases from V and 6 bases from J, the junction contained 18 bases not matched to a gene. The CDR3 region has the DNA TGTGCCAGTAGTTCCCTGGGTAGTAGCGGGGGCCCTCACGATACGCAGTATTTT. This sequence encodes CASSSLGSSGGPHDTQYF.

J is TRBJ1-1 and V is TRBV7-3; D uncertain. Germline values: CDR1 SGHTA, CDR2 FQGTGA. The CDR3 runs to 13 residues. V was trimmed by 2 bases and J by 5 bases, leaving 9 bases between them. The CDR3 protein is CASSLSLQTEAFF. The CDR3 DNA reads TGTGCCAGCAGCTTATCTCTACAGACTGAAGCTTTCTTT.

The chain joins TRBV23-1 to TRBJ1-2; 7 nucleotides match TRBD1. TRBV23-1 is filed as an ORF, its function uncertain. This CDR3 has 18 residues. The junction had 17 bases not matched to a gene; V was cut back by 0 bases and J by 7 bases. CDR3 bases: TGCGCCAGCAGTCAATCACAGGTAGATGAGGGGGCGGGTCTTGGCTACACCTTC. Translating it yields CASSQSQVDEGAGLGYTF.

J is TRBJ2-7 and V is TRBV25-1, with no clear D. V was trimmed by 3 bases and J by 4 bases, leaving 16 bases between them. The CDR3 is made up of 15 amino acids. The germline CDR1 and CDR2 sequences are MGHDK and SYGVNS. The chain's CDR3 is CASSDFASSIYEQYF. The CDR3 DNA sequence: TGTGCCAGCAGTGATTTTGCCTCCTCTATTTACGAGCAGTACTTC.

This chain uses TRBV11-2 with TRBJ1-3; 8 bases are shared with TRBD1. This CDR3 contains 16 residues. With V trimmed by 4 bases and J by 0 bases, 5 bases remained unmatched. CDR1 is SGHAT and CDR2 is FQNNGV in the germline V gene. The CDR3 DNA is TGTGCCAGCAGCTCCGGGACAGGCTCCTCTGGAAACACCATATATTTT. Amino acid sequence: CASSSGTGSSGNTIYF.

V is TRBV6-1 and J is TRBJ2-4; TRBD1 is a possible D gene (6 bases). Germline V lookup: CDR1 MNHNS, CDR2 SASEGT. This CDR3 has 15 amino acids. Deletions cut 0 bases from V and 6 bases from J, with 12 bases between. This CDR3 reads CASSEAQGTLNIQYF. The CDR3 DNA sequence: TGTGCCAGCAGTGAAGCGCAGGGGACCCTAAACATTCAGTACTTC.

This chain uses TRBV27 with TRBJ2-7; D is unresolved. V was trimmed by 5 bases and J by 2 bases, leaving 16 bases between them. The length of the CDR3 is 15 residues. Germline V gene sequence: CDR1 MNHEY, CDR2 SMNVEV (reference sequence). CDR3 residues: CASSEIAAGAYEQYF. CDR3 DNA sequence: TGTGCCAGCAGTGAAATTGCGGCCGGTGCCTACGAGCAGTACTTC.

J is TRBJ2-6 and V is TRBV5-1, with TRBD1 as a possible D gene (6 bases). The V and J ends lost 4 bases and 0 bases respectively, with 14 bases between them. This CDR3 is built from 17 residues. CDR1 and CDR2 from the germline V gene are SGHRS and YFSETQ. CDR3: CASSNPGQSSGANVLTF. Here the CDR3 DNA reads TGCGCCAGCAGCAACCCGGGACAAAGCTCTGGGGCCAACGTCCTGACTTTC.

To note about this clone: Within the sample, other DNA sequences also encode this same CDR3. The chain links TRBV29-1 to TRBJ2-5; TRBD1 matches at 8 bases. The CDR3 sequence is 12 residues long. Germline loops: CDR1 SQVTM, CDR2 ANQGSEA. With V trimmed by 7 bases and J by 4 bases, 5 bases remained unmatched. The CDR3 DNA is TGCAGCGCTGGACAGGGTGGAGAGACCCAGTACTTC. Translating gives CSAGQGGETQYF.

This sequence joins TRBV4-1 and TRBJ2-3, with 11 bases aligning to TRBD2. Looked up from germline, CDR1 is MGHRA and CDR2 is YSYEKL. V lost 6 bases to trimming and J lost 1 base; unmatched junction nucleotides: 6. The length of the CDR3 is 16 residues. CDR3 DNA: TGCGCCAGCAGTCTCGGGACTAGCGGCGGCACAGATACGCAGTATTTT. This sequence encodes CASSLGTSGGTDTQYF.

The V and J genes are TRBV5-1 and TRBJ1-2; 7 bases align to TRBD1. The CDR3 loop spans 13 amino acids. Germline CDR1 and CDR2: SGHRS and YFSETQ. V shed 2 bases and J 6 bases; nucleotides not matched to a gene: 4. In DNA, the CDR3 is TGCGCCAGCAGCTTACAGGGGTTTGATGGCTACACCTTC. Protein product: CASSLQGFDGYTF.

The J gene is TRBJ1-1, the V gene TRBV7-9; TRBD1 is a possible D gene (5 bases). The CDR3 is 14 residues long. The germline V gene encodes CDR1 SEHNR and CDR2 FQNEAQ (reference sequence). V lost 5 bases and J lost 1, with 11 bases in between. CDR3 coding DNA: TGTGCCAGCAGCCAAGCCACAGGGAACACTGAAGCTTTCTTT. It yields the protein CASSQATGNTEAFF.

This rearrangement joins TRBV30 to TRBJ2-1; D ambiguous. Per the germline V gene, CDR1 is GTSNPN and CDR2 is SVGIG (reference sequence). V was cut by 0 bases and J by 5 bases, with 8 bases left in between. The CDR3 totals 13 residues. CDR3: CAWSVDNNNEQFF. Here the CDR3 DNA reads TGTGCCTGGAGTGTAGATAACAACAATGAGCAGTTCTTC. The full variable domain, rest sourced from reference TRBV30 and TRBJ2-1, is SQTIHQWPATLVQPVGSPLSLECTVEGTSNPNLYWYRQAAGRGLQLLFYSVGIGQISSEVPQNLSASRPQDRQFILSSKKLLLSDSGFYLCAWSVDNNNEQFFGPGTRLTVL.

For the CDR3, the DNA is TGCGCCAGCAGCCTTGCGGGCTCGGGGAATGAAAAACTGTTTTTT. Encoded protein: CASSLAGSGNEKLFF. V usage is TRBV5-1 and J usage is TRBJ1-4, with D hard to call. The germline CDR1 and CDR2 sequences are SGHRS and YFSETQ. This CDR3 is 15 amino acids long. V shed 4 bases and J shed 5 bases, with 15 bases lying between them. Full variable domain (remainder filled in from reference TRBV5-1 and TRBJ1-4): KAGVTQTPRYLIKTRGQQVTLSCSPISGHRSVSWYQQTPGQGLQFLFEYFSETQRNKGNFPGRFSGRQFSNSRSEMNVSTLELGDSALYLCASSLAGSGNEKLFFGSGTQLSVL.

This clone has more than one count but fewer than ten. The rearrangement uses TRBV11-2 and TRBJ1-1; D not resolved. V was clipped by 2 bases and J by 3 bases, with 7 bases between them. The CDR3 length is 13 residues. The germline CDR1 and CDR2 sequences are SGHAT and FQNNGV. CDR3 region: CASSLTEDTEAFF. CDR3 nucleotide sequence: TGTGCCAGCAGCTTAACCGAGGACACTGAAGCTTTCTTT.

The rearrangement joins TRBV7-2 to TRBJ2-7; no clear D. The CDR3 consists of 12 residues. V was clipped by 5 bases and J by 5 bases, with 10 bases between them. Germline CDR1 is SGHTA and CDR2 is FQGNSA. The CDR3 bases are TGTGCCAGCAGCCATGACATAAACGAGCAGTACTTC. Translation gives CASSHDINEQYF.

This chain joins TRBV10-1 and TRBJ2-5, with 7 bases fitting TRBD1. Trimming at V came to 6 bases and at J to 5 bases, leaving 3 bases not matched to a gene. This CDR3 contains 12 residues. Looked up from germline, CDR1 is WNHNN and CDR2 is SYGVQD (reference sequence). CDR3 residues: CASSDRVETQYF. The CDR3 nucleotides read TGCGCCAGCAGCGACAGGGTGGAGACCCAGTACTTC.

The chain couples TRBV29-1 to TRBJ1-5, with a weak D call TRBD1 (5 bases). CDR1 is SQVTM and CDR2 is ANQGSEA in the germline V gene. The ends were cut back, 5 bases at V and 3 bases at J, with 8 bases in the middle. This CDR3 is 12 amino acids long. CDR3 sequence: CSVRDFNQPQHF. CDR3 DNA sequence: TGCAGCGTTCGGGACTTCAATCAGCCCCAGCATTTT.

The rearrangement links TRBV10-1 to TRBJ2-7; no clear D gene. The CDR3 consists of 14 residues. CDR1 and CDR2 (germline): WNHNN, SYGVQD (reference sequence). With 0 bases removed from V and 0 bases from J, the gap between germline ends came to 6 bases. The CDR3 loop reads CASSESADSYEQYF. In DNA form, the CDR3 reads TGCGCCAGCAGTGAGTCGGCGGACTCCTACGAGCAGTACTTC.

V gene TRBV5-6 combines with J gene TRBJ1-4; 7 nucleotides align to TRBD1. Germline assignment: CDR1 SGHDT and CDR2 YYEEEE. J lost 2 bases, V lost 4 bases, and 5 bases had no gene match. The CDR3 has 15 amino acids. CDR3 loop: CASSPGTATNEKLFF. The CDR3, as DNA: TGTGCCAGCAGCCCCGGGACAGCGACTAATGAAAAACTGTTTTTT.